The sequence of this TCR beta chain was determined in a study of cytomegalovirus exposure and HLA in healthy donors. Study-level points and caveats: Associated with cytomegalovirus, according to the listing, were 150 to 200 TCR beta chains. There were some V segments, including TRBV6-2 and TRBV6-3, excluded as indistinguishable.

V trimming: 8 bases; J trimming: 2 bases; junction bases outside the gene matches: 7. From germline, CDR1 is SQVTM and CDR2 ANQGSEA. This CDR3 is 15 amino acids long. Vbeta (60) and Jbeta (13) primers were used in the PCR. Sequencing used immunoSEQ multiplex PCR; TCRdb keeps in-frame clones, though not all of them. This sample has about 160,000 clones, with roughly two thirds found just once. About this clone: The antigen remains undetermined.

The sequence derives from a woman in her twenties or thirties in good health and CMV-seronegative. Sequenced sample: PBMCs. The J gene is TRBJ2-3, the V gene TRBV29-1; TRBD2 aligns across 13 bases. CDR3 in DNA: TGCAGCACCGGGACTAGCGGGGTGGTCACAGATACGCAGTATTTT. It is translated as CSTGTSGVVTDTQYF.